This T cell receptor beta chain emerged from a study of lymphopenia after photon versus proton radiotherapy. The table came from immunoSEQ multiplex PCR; TCRdb's copy has only in-frame clones and leaves some out. The sample lists around 150,000 clones; approximately 86% were seen once. In regard to this clone: No antigen is known for it.

General study findings and limits: Post-nadir TCR diversity decline inversely tracked overall survival among those who died. Under photons, naive T cells and diversity fell while effector/memory populations rose.

Specimen: peripheral blood, collected from a patient treated with photon-based radiotherapy. The source is a man aged 50 or older with gastric cancer.

The CDR3 is CASSFFAQPLNTEAFF. DNA for the CDR3: TGTGCCAGCAGCTTTTTTGCCCAACCGTTAAACACTGAAGCTTTCTTT. The chain recombines TRBV5-6 with TRBJ1-1, with D hard to call. The CDR3 sequence is 16 residues long. Trimming pared 2 bases from V and 2 bases from J, leaving 16 bases between. Germline V gene data show CDR1 as SGHDT and CDR2 as YYEEEE.